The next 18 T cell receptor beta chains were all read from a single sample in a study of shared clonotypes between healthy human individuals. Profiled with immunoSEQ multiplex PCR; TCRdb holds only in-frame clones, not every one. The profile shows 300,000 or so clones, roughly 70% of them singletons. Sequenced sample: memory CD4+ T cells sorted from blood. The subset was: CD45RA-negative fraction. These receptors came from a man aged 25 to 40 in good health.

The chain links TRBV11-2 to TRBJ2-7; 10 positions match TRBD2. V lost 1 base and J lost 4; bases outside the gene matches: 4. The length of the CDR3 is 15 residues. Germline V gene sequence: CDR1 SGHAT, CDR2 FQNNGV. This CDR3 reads CASSLAPSGRYEQYF. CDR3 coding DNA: TGTGCCAGCAGCTTAGCGCCTAGCGGGAGATACGAGCAGTACTTC. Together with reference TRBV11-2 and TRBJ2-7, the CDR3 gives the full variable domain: EAGVAQSPRYKIIEKRQSVAFWCNPISGHATLYWYQQILGQGPKLLIQFQNNGVVDDSQLPKDRFSAERLKGVDSTLKIQPAKLEDSAVYLCASSLAPSGRYEQYFGPGTRLTVT.

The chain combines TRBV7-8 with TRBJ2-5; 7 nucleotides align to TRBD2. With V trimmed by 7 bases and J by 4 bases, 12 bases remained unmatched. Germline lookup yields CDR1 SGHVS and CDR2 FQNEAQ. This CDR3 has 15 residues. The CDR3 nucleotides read TGTGCCAGCACCCCTGTCCCCGAGCGGGGAGAGACCCAGTACTTC. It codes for CASTPVPERGETQYF. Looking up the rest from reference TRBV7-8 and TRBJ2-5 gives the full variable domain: GAGVSQSPRYKVAKRGQDVALRCDPISGHVSLFWYQQALGQGPEFLTYFQNEAQLDKSGLPSDRFFAERPEGSVSTLKIQRTQQEDSAVYLCASTPVPERGETQYFGPGTRLLVL.

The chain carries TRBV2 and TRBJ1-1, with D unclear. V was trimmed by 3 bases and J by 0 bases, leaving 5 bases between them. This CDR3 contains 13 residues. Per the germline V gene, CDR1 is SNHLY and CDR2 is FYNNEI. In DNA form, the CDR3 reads TGTGCCAGCAGTGATGGGCTGAACACTGAAGCTTTCTTT. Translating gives CASSDGLNTEAFF.

The CDR3 loop is CASRNRDRAAEETQYF. The DNA for the CDR3 is TGTGCCAGCAGGAACCGGGACAGGGCGGCGGAGGAGACCCAGTACTTC. The chain joins TRBV7-9 to TRBJ2-5; TRBD1 aligns across 9 bases. The CDR3 loop spans 16 amino acids. The V segment lost 6 bases and the J segment 5 bases; nucleotides outside the gene matches: 13. The germline V gene encodes CDR1 SEHNR and CDR2 FQNEAQ (reference sequence).

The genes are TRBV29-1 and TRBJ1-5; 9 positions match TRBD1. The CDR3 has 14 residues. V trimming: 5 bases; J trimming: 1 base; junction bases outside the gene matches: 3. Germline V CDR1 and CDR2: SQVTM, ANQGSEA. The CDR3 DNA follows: TGCAGCGTTTCACAGGGGGCAAGCAATCAGCCCCAGCATTTT. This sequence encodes CSVSQGASNQPQHF. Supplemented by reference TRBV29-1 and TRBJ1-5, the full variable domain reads SAVISQKPSRDICQRGTSLTIQCQVDSQVTMMFWYRQQPGQSLTLIATANQGSEATYESGFVIDKFPISRPNLTFSTLTVSNMSPEDSSIYLCSVSQGASNQPQHFGDGTRLSIL.

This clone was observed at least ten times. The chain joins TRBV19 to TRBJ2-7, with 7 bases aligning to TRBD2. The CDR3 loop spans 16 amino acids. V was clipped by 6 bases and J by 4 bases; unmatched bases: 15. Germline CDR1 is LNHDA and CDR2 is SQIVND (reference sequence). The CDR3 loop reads CASRRDSGPGGYEQYF. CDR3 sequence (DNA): TGTGCCAGTAGAAGGGATTCCGGCCCCGGGGGGTACGAGCAGTACTTC.

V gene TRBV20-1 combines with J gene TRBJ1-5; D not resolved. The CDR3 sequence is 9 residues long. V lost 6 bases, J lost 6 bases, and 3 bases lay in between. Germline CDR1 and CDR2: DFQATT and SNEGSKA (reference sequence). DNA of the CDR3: TGCAGTGCCCCTCAGCCCCAGCATTTT. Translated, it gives CSAPQPQHF.

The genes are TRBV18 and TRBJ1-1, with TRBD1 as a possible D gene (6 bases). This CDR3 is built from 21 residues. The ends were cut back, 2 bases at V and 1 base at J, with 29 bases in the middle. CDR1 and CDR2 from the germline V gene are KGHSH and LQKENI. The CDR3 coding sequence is TGTGCCAGCTCACCATGGAGGCAGGGAAATTCTGGGGGGCCGGCGAACACTGAAGCTTTCTTT. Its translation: CASSPWRQGNSGGPANTEAFF.

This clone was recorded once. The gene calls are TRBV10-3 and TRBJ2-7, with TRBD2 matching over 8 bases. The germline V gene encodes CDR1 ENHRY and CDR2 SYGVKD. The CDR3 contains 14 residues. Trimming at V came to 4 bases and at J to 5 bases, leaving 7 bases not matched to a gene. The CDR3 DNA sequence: TGTGCCATCAGTGCACGGGAGGGCTTCCACGAGCAGTACTTC. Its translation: CAISAREGFHEQYF.

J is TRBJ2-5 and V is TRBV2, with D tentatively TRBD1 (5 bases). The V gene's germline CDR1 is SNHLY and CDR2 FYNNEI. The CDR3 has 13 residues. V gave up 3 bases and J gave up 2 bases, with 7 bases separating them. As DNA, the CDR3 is TGTGCCAGCAGTGACTCAGGGCAAGAGACCCAGTACTTC. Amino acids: CASSDSGQETQYF.

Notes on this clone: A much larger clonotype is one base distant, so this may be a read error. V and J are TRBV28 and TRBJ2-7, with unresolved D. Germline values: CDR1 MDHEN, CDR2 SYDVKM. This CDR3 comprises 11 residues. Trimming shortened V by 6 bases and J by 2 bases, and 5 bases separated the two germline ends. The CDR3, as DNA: TGTGCCAGCAGCCGGACCTACGAGCAGTACTTC. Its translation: CASSRTYEQYF.

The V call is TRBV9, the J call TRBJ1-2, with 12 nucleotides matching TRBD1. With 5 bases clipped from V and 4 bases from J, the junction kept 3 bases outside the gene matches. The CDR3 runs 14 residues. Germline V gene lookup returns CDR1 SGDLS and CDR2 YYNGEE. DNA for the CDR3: TGTGCCAGCAGTAGGGGACAGGGGGCCTATGGCTACACCTTC. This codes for CASSRGQGAYGYTF.

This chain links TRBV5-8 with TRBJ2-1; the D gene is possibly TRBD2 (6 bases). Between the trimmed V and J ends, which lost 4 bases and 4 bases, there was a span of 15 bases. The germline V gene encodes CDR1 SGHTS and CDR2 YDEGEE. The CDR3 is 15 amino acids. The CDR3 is CASSPLLALYNEQFF. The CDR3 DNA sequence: TGTGCCAGCAGCCCCCTACTAGCTCTTTACAATGAGCAGTTCTTC.

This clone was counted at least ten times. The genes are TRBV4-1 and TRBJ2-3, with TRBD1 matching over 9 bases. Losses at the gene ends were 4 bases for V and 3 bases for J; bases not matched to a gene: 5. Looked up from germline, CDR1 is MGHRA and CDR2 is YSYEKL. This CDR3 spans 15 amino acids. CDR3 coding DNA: TGCGCCAGCAGCCTCAGACAGGGGGGAACAGATACGCAGTATTTT. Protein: CASSLRQGGTDTQYF.

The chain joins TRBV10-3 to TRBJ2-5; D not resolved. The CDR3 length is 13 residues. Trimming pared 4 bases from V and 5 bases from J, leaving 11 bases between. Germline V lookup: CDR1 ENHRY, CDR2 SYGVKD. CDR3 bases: TGTGCCATCAGTGGCGGAGTTTTGGAGACCCAGTACTTC. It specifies CAISGGVLETQYF.

This chain's CDR3 is CASSELAGGLGELFF. For the CDR3, the DNA is TGTGCCAGCAGTGAACTAGCGGGAGGGCTCGGGGAGCTGTTTTTT. The chain links TRBV2 to TRBJ2-2; 12 bases fit TRBD2. The V gene's germline CDR1 is SNHLY and CDR2 FYNNEI. CDR3 length: 15 amino acids. The V segment lost 2 bases and the J segment 7 bases; nucleotides outside the gene matches: 2.

CDR3 bases: TGTGCCAGCAGCTTTCGGCCTCCTACCACCACCATATATTTT. Encoded protein: CASSFRPPTTTIYF. This chain joins TRBV7-2 and TRBJ1-3; D is undetermined. Germline V CDR1 and CDR2: SGHTA, FQGNSA. V was pared by 3 bases and J by 9 bases, with 15 bases between. There are 14 residues in the CDR3.

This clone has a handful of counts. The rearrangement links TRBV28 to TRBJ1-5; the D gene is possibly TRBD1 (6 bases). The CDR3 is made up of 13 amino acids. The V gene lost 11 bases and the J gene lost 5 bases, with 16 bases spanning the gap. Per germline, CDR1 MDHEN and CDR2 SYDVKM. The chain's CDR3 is CAGTTGGHQPQHF. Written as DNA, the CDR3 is TGTGCCGGGACAACAGGTGGACATCAGCCCCAGCATTTT.